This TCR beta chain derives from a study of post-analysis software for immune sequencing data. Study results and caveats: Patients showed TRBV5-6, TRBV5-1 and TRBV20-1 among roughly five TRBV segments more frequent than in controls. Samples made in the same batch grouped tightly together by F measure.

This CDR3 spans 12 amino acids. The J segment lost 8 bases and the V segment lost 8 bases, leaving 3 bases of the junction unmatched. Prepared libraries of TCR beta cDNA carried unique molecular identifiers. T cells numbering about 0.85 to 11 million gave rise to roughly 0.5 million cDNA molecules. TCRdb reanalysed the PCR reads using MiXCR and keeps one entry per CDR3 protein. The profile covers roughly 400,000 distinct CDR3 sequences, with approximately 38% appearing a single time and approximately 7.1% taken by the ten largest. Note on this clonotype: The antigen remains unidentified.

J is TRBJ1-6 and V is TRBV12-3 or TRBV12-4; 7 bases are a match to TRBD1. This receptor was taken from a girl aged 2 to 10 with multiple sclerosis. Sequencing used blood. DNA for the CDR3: TGTGCCAGCCGACAGGGAGATTCACCCCTCCACTTT. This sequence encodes CASRQGDSPLHF.